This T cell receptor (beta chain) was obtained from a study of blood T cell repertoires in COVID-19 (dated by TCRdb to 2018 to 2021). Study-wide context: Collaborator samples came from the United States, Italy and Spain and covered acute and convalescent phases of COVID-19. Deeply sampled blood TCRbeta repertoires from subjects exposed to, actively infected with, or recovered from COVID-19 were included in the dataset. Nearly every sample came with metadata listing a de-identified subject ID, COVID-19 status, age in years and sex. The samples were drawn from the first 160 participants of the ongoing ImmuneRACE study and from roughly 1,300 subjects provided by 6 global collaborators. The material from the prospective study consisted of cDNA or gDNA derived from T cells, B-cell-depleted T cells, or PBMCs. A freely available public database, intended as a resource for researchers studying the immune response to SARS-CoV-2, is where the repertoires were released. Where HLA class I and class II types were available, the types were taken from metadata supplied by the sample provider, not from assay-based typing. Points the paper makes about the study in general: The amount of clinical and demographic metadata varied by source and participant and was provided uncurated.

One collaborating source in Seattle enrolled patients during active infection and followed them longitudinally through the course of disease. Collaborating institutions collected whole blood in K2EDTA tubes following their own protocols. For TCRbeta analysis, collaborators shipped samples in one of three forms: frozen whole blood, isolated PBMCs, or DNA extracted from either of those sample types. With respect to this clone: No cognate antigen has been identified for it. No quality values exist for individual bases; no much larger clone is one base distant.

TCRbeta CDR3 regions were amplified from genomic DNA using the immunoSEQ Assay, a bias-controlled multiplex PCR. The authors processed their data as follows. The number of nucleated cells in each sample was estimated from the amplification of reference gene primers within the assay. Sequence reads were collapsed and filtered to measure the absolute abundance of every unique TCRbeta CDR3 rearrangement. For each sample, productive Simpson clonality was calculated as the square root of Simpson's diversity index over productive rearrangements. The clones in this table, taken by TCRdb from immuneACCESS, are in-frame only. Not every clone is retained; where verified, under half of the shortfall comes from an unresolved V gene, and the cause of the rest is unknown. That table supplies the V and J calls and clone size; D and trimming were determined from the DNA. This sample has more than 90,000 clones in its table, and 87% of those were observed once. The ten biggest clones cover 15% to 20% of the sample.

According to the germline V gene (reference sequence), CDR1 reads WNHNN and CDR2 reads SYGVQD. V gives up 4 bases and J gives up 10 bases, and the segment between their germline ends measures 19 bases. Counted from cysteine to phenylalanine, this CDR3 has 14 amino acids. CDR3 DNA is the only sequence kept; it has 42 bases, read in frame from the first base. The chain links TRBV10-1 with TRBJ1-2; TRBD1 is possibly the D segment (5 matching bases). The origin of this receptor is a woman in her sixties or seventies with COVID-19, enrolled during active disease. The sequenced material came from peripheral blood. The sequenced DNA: TGCGCCAGCAGTGGGAACGGGACTGTGGGTAACTACACCTTC. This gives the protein CASSGNGTVGNYTF.